This T cell receptor beta chain was profiled in a study of blood T cell repertoires in COVID-19. Only in-frame clones appear in the TCRdb table, and some are missing; sequencing was by immunoSEQ multiplex PCR. The sample consists of around 150,000 clones, around nine tenths of them appearing once. The CDR3 runs to 11 residues. V gave up 8 bases and J gave up 3 bases, with 10 bases separating them. Germline loops: CDR1 SQVTM, CDR2 ANQGSEA. The J gene is TRBJ1-1, the V gene TRBV29-1; TRBD1 might be the D (5 bases). The TCR sequence derives from a man aged 60-69 years with active or convalescent COVID-19. The sequenced material came from peripheral blood. The DNA for the CDR3 is TGCAGCCTCGGGGGGTACACTGAAGCTTTCTTT. Translation gives CSLGGYTEAFF.